The rows below give T cell receptor beta chains drawn from one sample of a study of CD8 T cells in ankylosing spondylitis. TCRdb called the 5' RACE reads again in MiXCR, with one record for every CDR3 protein. The sample consists of fewer than 450,000 distinct CDR3 sequences, approximately 17% of them appearing once. Sequenced material: blood, either unsorted or a sorted T cell fraction (not recorded which). These receptors were taken from a male donor with ankylosing spondylitis. Both conserved end residues are part of each CDR3. Each record gives: V gene, clone size, J gene, D gene, CDR3 protein, CDR3 DNA. The D gene is left open where the match is weak. Size tells how often a clone was seen (once, few, many) or the class of an expanded clone, and some rows leave it out.

v_call: TRBV28
clone_size: many
j_call: TRBJ1-1
d_call: -
cdr3_aa: CASSFRSNTEAFF
cdr3_nt: TGTGCCAGCAGTTTCAGGTCGAACACTGAAGCTTTCTTT

v_call: TRBV6-5
clone_size: -
j_call: TRBJ1-5
d_call: -
cdr3_aa: CASSYKEYSNQPQHF
cdr3_nt: TGTGCCAGCAGTTACAAAGAATATAGCAATCAGCCCCAGCATTTT

v_call: TRBV6-1
clone_size: -
j_call: TRBJ2-7
d_call: TRBD1
cdr3_aa: CASSERTGRSSYEQYF
cdr3_nt: TGTGCCAGCAGTGAGAGGACAGGCAGGAGCTCCTACGAGCAGTACTTC

v_call: TRBV7-2
clone_size: -
j_call: TRBJ2-2
d_call: TRBD1
cdr3_aa: CASRPGTGKNTGELFF
cdr3_nt: TGTGCCAGCAGACCCGGGACAGGGAAGAACACCGGGGAGCTGTTTTTT

v_call: TRBV6-1
clone_size: -
j_call: TRBJ1-5
d_call: TRBD1
cdr3_aa: CASSTDRGGQPQHF
cdr3_nt: TGTGCCAGCAGTACGGACAGGGGAGGTCAGCCCCAGCATTTT

v_call: TRBV6-1
clone_size: -
j_call: TRBJ2-1
d_call: TRBD2
cdr3_aa: CASRISGGAENEQFF
cdr3_nt: TGTGCCAGCAGAATTAGCGGGGGGGCCGAGAATGAGCAGTTCTTC

v_call: TRBV12-3/TRBV12-4
clone_size: few
j_call: TRBJ2-7
d_call: -
cdr3_aa: CASRRGRGTYEQYF
cdr3_nt: TGTGCCAGCAGGAGGGGGCGGGGGACCTACGAGCAGTACTTC

v_call: TRBV12-3/TRBV12-4
clone_size: -
j_call: TRBJ1-2
d_call: -
cdr3_aa: CASSWEVNYGYTF
cdr3_nt: TGTGCCAGCAGTTGGGAGGTTAACTATGGCTACACCTTC

v_call: TRBV20-1
clone_size: few
j_call: TRBJ2-7
d_call: -
cdr3_aa: CSARGALQGEQYF
cdr3_nt: TGCAGTGCTAGAGGGGCTCTTCAGGGCGAGCAGTACTTC

v_call: TRBV7-8
clone_size: many
j_call: TRBJ2-1
d_call: -
cdr3_aa: CASSGPASEQFF
cdr3_nt: TGTGCCAGCAGCGGGCCCGCCAGTGAGCAGTTCTTC

v_call: TRBV7-9
clone_size: few
j_call: TRBJ2-3
d_call: TRBD2
cdr3_aa: CASSRGLAGVADTQYF
cdr3_nt: TGTGCCAGCAGCAGGGGACTAGCGGGAGTGGCAGATACGCAGTATTTT

v_call: TRBV7-9
clone_size: few
j_call: TRBJ2-1
d_call: -
cdr3_aa: CASSLGGGSFSDEQFF
cdr3_nt: TGTGCCAGCAGCTTAGGTGGGGGTAGCTTTAGCGATGAGCAGTTCTTC

v_call: TRBV12-3/TRBV12-4
clone_size: few
j_call: TRBJ2-1
d_call: TRBD2
cdr3_aa: CASSWRRASGGAGEQFF
cdr3_nt: TGTGCCAGCAGCTGGAGGCGCGCGAGCGGGGGGGCCGGTGAGCAGTTCTTC

v_call: TRBV7-2
clone_size: -
j_call: TRBJ2-2
d_call: TRBD2
cdr3_aa: CASSPPGTRTGELFF
cdr3_nt: TGTGCCAGCAGCCCGCCCGGGACTAGGACCGGGGAGCTGTTTTTT

v_call: TRBV2
clone_size: few
j_call: TRBJ2-5
d_call: -
cdr3_aa: CASSEEGLARLETQYF
cdr3_nt: TGTGCCAGCAGTGAAGAGGGTCTAGCGAGACTAGAGACCCAGTACTTC

v_call: TRBV12-3/TRBV12-4
clone_size: few
j_call: TRBJ1-1
d_call: TRBD1
cdr3_aa: CATGDRTNTEAFF
cdr3_nt: TGTGCCACCGGGGACAGGACGAACACTGAAGCTTTCTTT

v_call: TRBV6-1
clone_size: -
j_call: TRBJ2-1
d_call: -
cdr3_aa: CASRSHNEQFF
cdr3_nt: TGTGCCAGCAGGTCCCACAATGAGCAGTTCTTC

v_call: TRBV6-5
clone_size: -
j_call: TRBJ2-7
d_call: -
cdr3_aa: CASSYSTGIYEQYF
cdr3_nt: TGTGCCAGCAGTTATTCGACAGGAATATACGAGCAGTACTTC

v_call: TRBV7-2
clone_size: few
j_call: TRBJ2-7
d_call: -
cdr3_aa: CASSPGNYEQYF
cdr3_nt: TGTGCCAGCAGCCCCGGAAACTACGAGCAGTACTTC

v_call: TRBV7-9
clone_size: few
j_call: TRBJ2-7
d_call: -
cdr3_aa: CASSLSRGSDEQYF
cdr3_nt: TGTGCCAGCAGCTTGTCCCGCGGCTCCGACGAGCAGTACTTC

v_call: TRBV20-1
clone_size: -
j_call: TRBJ1-1
d_call: -
cdr3_aa: CSARDWPPHGQGWWGRTEAFF
cdr3_nt: TGCAGTGCTAGAGATTGGCCCCCACACGGACAAGGATGGTGGGGAAGGACTGAAGCTTTCTTT

v_call: TRBV28
clone_size: -
j_call: TRBJ2-7
d_call: -
cdr3_aa: CASSLWGEQYF
cdr3_nt: TGTGCCAGCAGTTTATGGGGAGAGCAGTACTTC

v_call: TRBV12-3/TRBV12-4
clone_size: few
j_call: TRBJ2-3
d_call: -
cdr3_aa: CASSFRGKSTDTQYF
cdr3_nt: TGTGCCAGCAGTTTTCGGGGCAAGAGCACAGATACGCAGTATTTT

v_call: TRBV5-1
clone_size: -
j_call: TRBJ2-7
d_call: TRBD2
cdr3_aa: CASSFKRGSYEQYF
cdr3_nt: TGCGCCAGCAGCTTCAAGCGGGGCTCCTACGAGCAGTACTTC

v_call: TRBV12-3/TRBV12-4
clone_size: -
j_call: TRBJ2-7
d_call: -
cdr3_aa: CASSFRNTGHEQYF
cdr3_nt: TGTGCCAGCAGTTTTAGGAATACAGGTCATGAGCAGTACTTC

v_call: TRBV28
clone_size: -
j_call: TRBJ2-1
d_call: -
cdr3_aa: CASSPQGRPKDEQFF
cdr3_nt: TGTGCCAGCAGTCCCCAGGGTCGGCCTAAGGATGAGCAGTTCTTC

v_call: TRBV6-2/TRBV6-3
clone_size: -
j_call: TRBJ1-2
d_call: TRBD1
cdr3_aa: CASRTGPYGYTF
cdr3_nt: TGTGCCAGCAGGACAGGGCCCTATGGCTACACCTTC

v_call: TRBV18
clone_size: -
j_call: TRBJ1-5
d_call: TRBD1
cdr3_aa: CASSLQGASNQPQHF
cdr3_nt: TGTGCCAGCTCACTCCAGGGGGCTAGCAATCAGCCCCAGCATTTT

v_call: TRBV2
clone_size: once
j_call: TRBJ2-2
d_call: -
cdr3_aa: CASALGGLTQDTGELFF
cdr3_nt: TGTGCCAGCGCCTTGGGGGGGCTAACCCAAGACACCGGGGAGCTGTTTTTT

v_call: TRBV20-1
clone_size: many
j_call: TRBJ2-1
d_call: -
cdr3_aa: CSASRRLTNNEQFF
cdr3_nt: TGCAGTGCTAGTAGACGACTCACTAACAATGAGCAGTTCTTC

v_call: TRBV4-2
clone_size: few
j_call: TRBJ2-7
d_call: -
cdr3_aa: CASSPSPGARGVIYEQYF
cdr3_nt: TGTGCCAGCAGCCCCTCGCCAGGCGCCCGAGGGGTGATCTACGAGCAGTACTTC

v_call: TRBV12-3/TRBV12-4
clone_size: many
j_call: TRBJ1-1
d_call: -
cdr3_aa: CASTRQGNTEAFF
cdr3_nt: TGTGCCAGCACCCGGCAGGGGAACACTGAAGCTTTCTTT

v_call: TRBV12-3/TRBV12-4
clone_size: -
j_call: TRBJ2-4
d_call: TRBD2
cdr3_aa: CASSFVAGDPWTKNIQYF
cdr3_nt: TGTGCCAGCAGTTTTGTAGCGGGGGACCCGTGGACCAAAAACATTCAGTACTTC

v_call: TRBV5-1
clone_size: few
j_call: TRBJ1-2
d_call: -
cdr3_aa: CASSPEQGYYGYTF
cdr3_nt: TGCGCCAGCAGCCCGGAACAGGGATACTATGGCTACACCTTC

v_call: TRBV20-1
clone_size: few
j_call: TRBJ2-2
d_call: TRBD1
cdr3_aa: CSARPLRQGATGELFF
cdr3_nt: TGCAGTGCTAGACCCCTACGACAGGGGGCCACCGGGGAGCTGTTTTTT

v_call: TRBV20-1
clone_size: -
j_call: TRBJ1-1
d_call: -
cdr3_aa: CSARPGQINTEAFF
cdr3_nt: TGCAGTGCTAGACCCGGACAGATTAACACTGAAGCTTTCTTT

v_call: TRBV27
clone_size: few
j_call: TRBJ2-2
d_call: -
cdr3_aa: CASSLDRRATGELFF
cdr3_nt: TGTGCCAGCAGTTTAGATAGGAGAGCAACCGGGGAGCTGTTTTTT

v_call: TRBV29-1
clone_size: -
j_call: TRBJ2-6
d_call: TRBD1
cdr3_aa: CSVDVGQGAGANVLTF
cdr3_nt: TGCAGCGTTGATGTGGGACAGGGAGCTGGGGCCAACGTCCTGACTTTC

v_call: TRBV18
clone_size: few
j_call: TRBJ1-3
d_call: -
cdr3_aa: CASSPGPAVGNTIYF
cdr3_nt: TGTGCCAGCTCACCAGGTCCGGCAGTTGGAAACACCATATATTTT

v_call: TRBV3-1
clone_size: few
j_call: TRBJ2-5
d_call: -
cdr3_aa: CASSQYLTRAETQYF
cdr3_nt: TGTGCCAGCAGCCAGTACTTGACCAGGGCGGAGACCCAGTACTTC

v_call: TRBV12-3/TRBV12-4
clone_size: -
j_call: TRBJ2-7
d_call: -
cdr3_aa: CASSPRGSRSYEQYF
cdr3_nt: TGTGCCAGCAGCCCACGGGGCTCTCGCTCCTACGAGCAGTACTTC

v_call: TRBV7-6
clone_size: many
j_call: TRBJ2-2
d_call: TRBD2
cdr3_aa: CASSLVGLAGAGELFF
cdr3_nt: TGTGCCAGCAGCTTAGTGGGACTAGCGGGTGCCGGGGAGCTGTTTTTT

v_call: TRBV6-2/TRBV6-3
clone_size: -
j_call: TRBJ2-7
d_call: -
cdr3_aa: CASSPAGPIEQYF
cdr3_nt: TGTGCCAGCAGCCCGGCGGGTCCCATAGAGCAGTACTTC